This T cell receptor beta chain originates from a study of vaccination and CD4 T cells after COVID-19. The assay that was used to sequence DNA from cultured CD4+ T cells was the Oncomine TCR Beta short-read assay. TCRdb re-called the PCR reads with MiXCR, one entry per CDR3 protein. The profile shows 15,000 or so distinct CDR3 sequences, around 45% of them singletons. Specified treatment: roughly nine-day PBMC culture with coronavirus spike peptide pools or control peptides (ViraFEST assay). Germline CDR1 WNHNN, CDR2 SYGVQD (reference sequence). Trimming shortened V by 8 bases and J by 7 bases, and 12 bases separated the two germline ends. CDR3 length: 12 residues. Worth noting for this clonotype: Its antigen is not identified.

J is TRBJ2-1 and V is TRBV10-1; no clear D. This sequence originates from a human donor who had recovered from COVID-19. Input material: CD4+ T cells from blood, cultured in vitro. The CDR3: CASGILRNEQFF. In nucleotides, the CDR3 is TGCGCCAGCGGGATCCTTCGGAATGAGCAGTTCTTC.